This T cell receptor beta chain comes out of a study of T cells after yellow fever vaccination. Study-level information: Preparing low-cell-number fractions relied on SMART-Seq v4 Ultra Low Input. Study results and caveats: It was a small share of clonotypes that appeared in both CD4 and CD8 compartments. Highly abundant clonotypes carried over from the bulk population could end up in FACS-sorted repertoires as contaminants.

Comments on this clonotype: Antigen specificity is unknown.

Unmatched junction bases numbered 12, after V lost 5 bases and J lost 8 bases. CDR1 and CDR2 (germline): SGHTA, FQGNSA. The CDR3 runs to 16 residues. It was through 5'RACE template switching that TCR cDNA was made, with a universal primer site and UMIs added. TCRdb re-called the 5' RACE reads through MiXCR, storing one row per CDR3 protein. This sample has 300,000 to 350,000 distinct CDR3 sequences, with roughly 4% found just once. The chain employs TRBV7-2 and TRBJ2-1, with TRBD2 identical over 10 bases. The input for sequencing was PBMCs, taken 5 days after the yellow fever booster vaccination. The receptor comes from a man between 18 and 29 years old who received the YFV17D yellow fever vaccine. As DNA, the CDR3 is TGTGCCAGCAGCCTTAGTTGGCCTAGCGGGGGTGATGAGCAGTTCTTC. It specifies CASSLSWPSGGDEQFF.